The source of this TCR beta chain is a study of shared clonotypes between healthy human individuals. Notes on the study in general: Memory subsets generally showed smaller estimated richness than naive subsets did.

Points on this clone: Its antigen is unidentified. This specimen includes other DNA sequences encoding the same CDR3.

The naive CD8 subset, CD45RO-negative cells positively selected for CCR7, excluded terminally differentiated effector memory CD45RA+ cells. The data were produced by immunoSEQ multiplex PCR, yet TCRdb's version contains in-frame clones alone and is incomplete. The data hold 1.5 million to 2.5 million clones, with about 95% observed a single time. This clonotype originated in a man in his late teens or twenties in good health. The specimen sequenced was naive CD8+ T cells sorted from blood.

The CDR3 region has the DNA TGTGCCAGCCGACAGGGGAGCTCCTACGAGCAGTACTTC. Amino acids: CASRQGSSYEQYF. J is TRBJ2-7 and V is TRBV6-1; 8 bases are a match to TRBD1. The germline CDR1 and CDR2 sequences are MNHNS and SASEGT. The length of the CDR3 is 13 residues. V gave up 8 bases and J gave up 0 bases; unmatched junction bases: 3.